One and the same sample provided the 3 T cell receptor beta chains below, sequenced in a study of immune evolution from preneoplasia to lung adenocarcinoma. Some clones are missing from TCRdb's copy, which holds only in-frame ones; the method was immunoSEQ multiplex PCR. The sample gives about 2,200 clones, roughly four fifths of which show up once; 9% to 12% is in the top ten. The sample was FFPE lung adenocarcinoma in situ tissue. The source of these receptors is a person aged 70 to 85 with lung adenocarcinoma.

The chain couples TRBV6-5 to TRBJ2-7; possible D gene TRBD2, 6 bases. From germline, CDR1 is MNHEY and CDR2 SVGAGI. Trimming took off 8 bases at V and 5 bases at J, with 19 bases between the two ends. This CDR3 region has 14 residues. The DNA of the CDR3 is TGTGCCAGCTTGCGGAGGGGAAGCTTGAACGAGCAGTACTTC. Its translation: CASLRRGSLNEQYF.

The chain employs TRBV28 and TRBJ2-1; TRBD2 is a possible D gene (7 bases). Germline CDR1 MDHEN, CDR2 SYDVKM. V lost 10 bases to trimming and J lost 7 bases, with 20 bases between them. This CDR3 comprises 14 residues. The CDR3 protein is CANRGGVAGNEQFF. Written as DNA, the CDR3 is TGTGCCAACAGAGGGGGGGTAGCAGGAAATGAGCAGTTCTTC. The variable domain in full, with the rest retrieved from reference TRBV28 and TRBJ2-1, is DVKVTQSSRYLVKRTGEKVFLECVQDMDHENMFWYRQDPGLGLRLIYFSYDVKMKEKGDIPEGYSVSREKKERFSLILESASTNQTSMYLCANRGGVAGNEQFFGPGTRLTVL.

The rearrangement uses TRBV10-3 and TRBJ2-1; D gene unclear. CDR1 and CDR2 (germline): ENHRY, SYGVKD. The CDR3 sequence is 14 residues long. Trimming pared 3 bases from V and 8 bases from J, leaving 14 bases between. CDR3 sequence reads: CAISDETIIDEQFF. DNA for the CDR3: TGTGCCATCAGTGACGAGACCATAATCGATGAGCAGTTCTTC.